Below are 25 T cell receptor beta chains sequenced from a single sample in a study of blood T cell repertoires in COVID-19. Sequenced by immunoSEQ multiplex PCR; TCRdb stores in-frame clones only, minus some. This table holds about 120,000 clones, more than 80% found once. Sequencing was done on a sample of peripheral blood. The source is a human donor in a cohort sampled during active COVID-19.

This clone occurred a few times. The rearrangement links TRBV4-1 to TRBJ1-1; D gene unclear. The ends were cut back, 0 bases at V and 11 bases at J, with 10 bases in the middle. The CDR3 runs 12 residues. Germline loops: CDR1 MGHRA, CDR2 YSYEKL. CDR3 residues: CASSQDRLPAFF. The CDR3 DNA follows: TGCGCCAGCAGCCAAGATCGACTGCCGGCTTTCTTT.

The chain joins TRBV30 to TRBJ1-2, with D hard to call. Trimming shortened V by 2 bases and J by 3 bases, and 10 bases separated the two germline ends. Germline loops: CDR1 GTSNPN, CDR2 SVGIG (reference sequence). CDR3 size: 13 residues. CDR3 amino acids: CAWSPGLDYGYTF. The CDR3 DNA reads as TGTGCCTGGAGTCCGGGTCTGGACTATGGCTACACCTTC.

The V call is TRBV5-5, the J call TRBJ1-4, with D possibly matching TRBD1 (6 bases). V was trimmed by 0 bases and J by 5 bases, leaving 11 bases between them. The germline V gene encodes CDR1 SGHKS and CDR2 YYEKEE (reference sequence). This CDR3 region has 15 residues. This CDR3 is CASSLARGGNEKLFF. The CDR3 DNA reads TGTGCCAGCAGCTTGGCCCGCGGGGGCAATGAAAAACTGTTTTTT.

The chain carries TRBV19 and TRBJ1-1; tentatively, D is TRBD1 (5 bases). CDR1 LNHDA and CDR2 SQIVND come from the germline V gene (reference sequence). The ends were cut back, 6 bases at V and 0 bases at J, with 17 bases in the middle. This CDR3 has 16 residues. In DNA form, the CDR3 reads TGTGCCAGTAGCACGAGTATTGGGGCGGTGAACACTGAAGCTTTCTTT. Protein product: CASSTSIGAVNTEAFF.

CDR3: CSVYRTGASGANVLTF. CDR3 DNA: TGCAGCGTTTATCGGACAGGCGCCTCTGGGGCCAACGTCCTGACTTTC. This rearrangement joins TRBV29-1 to TRBJ2-6, with 7 bases that match TRBD1. CDR1 is SQVTM, CDR2 ANQGSEA, per germline. J lost 0 bases, V lost 5 bases, and 7 bases had no gene match. The CDR3 totals 16 residues.

V and J are TRBV27 and TRBJ1-5, with TRBD1 matching 10 bases. CDR3 size: 15 residues. The J segment lost 2 bases and the V segment lost 5 bases, leaving 3 bases of the junction unmatched. CDR1 and CDR2 from the germline V gene are MNHEY and SMNVEV (reference sequence). CDR3 in DNA: TGTGCCAGCAGTATCGGACAGGGGGGCAATCAGCCCCAGCATTTT. Protein sequence: CASSIGQGGNQPQHF.

J is TRBJ1-5 and V is TRBV30; 10 bases map to TRBD1. CDR1 and CDR2 from the germline V gene are GTSNPN and SVGIG (reference sequence). This CDR3 contains 16 residues. V was clipped by 1 base and J by 9 bases; unmatched bases: 12. CDR3 coding DNA: TGTGCCTGGAGTGGAAGGGACAGGGGCGTATTTGCGCCCCAGCATTTT. Translation gives CAWSGRDRGVFAPQHF.

The genes are TRBV29-1 and TRBJ1-3, with TRBD1 identical over 8 bases. The CDR3 extends over 13 amino acids. The germline V gene has CDR1 SQVTM and CDR2 ANQGSEA. V lost 7 bases, J lost 4 bases, and 6 bases stayed unmatched. The CDR3 reads CSDLDRAGNTIYF. CDR3 coding DNA: TGCAGCGACCTGGACAGGGCCGGAAACACCATATATTTT. Full variable domain (remainder filled in from reference TRBV29-1 and TRBJ1-3): SAVISQKPSRDICQRGTSLTIQCQVDSQVTMMFWYRQQPGQSLTLIATANQGSEATYESGFVIDKFPISRPNLTFSTLTVSNMSPEDSSIYLCSDLDRAGNTIYFGEGSWLTVV.

The chain recombines TRBV5-4 with TRBJ2-7; D not resolved. Trimming shortened V by 4 bases and J by 4 bases, and 12 bases separated the two germline ends. The germline V gene encodes CDR1 SGHNT and CDR2 YYREEE (reference sequence). The CDR3 consists of 13 residues. This CDR3 is CASSPAAEYEQYF. Written as DNA, the CDR3 is TGTGCCAGCAGCCCCGCGGCGGAGTACGAGCAGTACTTC.

About this clone itself: A much larger clone differs by one base, so this may be a read error. The gene calls are TRBV7-3 and TRBJ1-1; 9 positions match TRBD1. The CDR3 is 15 amino acids. V shed 4 bases and J 1 base; nucleotides not matched to a gene: 4. Germline loops: CDR1 SGHTA, CDR2 FQGTGA. The CDR3 bases are TGTGCCAGCAGCTCACAGGGGGCAGGGAACACTGAAGCTTTCTTT. It yields the protein CASSSQGAGNTEAFF.

The rearrangement uses TRBV29-1 and TRBJ1-2; the D gene is possibly TRBD1 (6 bases). Trimming removed 4 bases from V and 7 bases from J, with 16 bases in between. Germline lookup yields CDR1 SQVTM and CDR2 ANQGSEA. The CDR3 is 13 residues long. The CDR3, as DNA: TGCAGCGTTGTGCGGGGGGCGAAGGGTGGCTACACCTTC. Translated, it gives CSVVRGAKGGYTF.

This rearrangement joins TRBV28 to TRBJ1-4; D gene uncertain. Germline V gives CDR1 MDHEN, CDR2 SYDVKM. Trimming took off 4 bases at V and 8 bases at J, with 17 bases between the two ends. CDR3 size: 15 residues. The CDR3 DNA is TGTGCCAGCAGTTCTCCGTCGAGGGCTGGGGAAAAACTGTTTTTT. The encoded protein is CASSSPSRAGEKLFF. The complete variable domain, with remaining parts taken from reference TRBV28 and TRBJ1-4, reads DVKVTQSSRYLVKRTGEKVFLECVQDMDHENMFWYRQDPGLGLRLIYFSYDVKMKEKGDIPEGYSVSREKKERFSLILESASTNQTSMYLCASSSPSRAGEKLFFGSGTQLSVL.

The chain carries TRBV14 and TRBJ1-1, with D unclear. Germline CDR1 is SGHDN and CDR2 is FVKESK. Trimming shortened V by 1 base and J by 11 bases, and 11 bases separated the two germline ends. The CDR3 covers 12 residues. CDR3 sequence reads: CASSQGFLSAFF. The CDR3 nucleotides read TGTGCCAGCAGCCAAGGGTTCCTGAGCGCTTTCTTT.

A few counts support this clone. J is TRBJ2-3 and V is TRBV4-1; TRBD1 might be the D (6 bases). CDR3 length equals 14 residues. Trimming took off 0 bases at V and 4 bases at J, with 8 bases between the two ends. Looked up from germline, CDR1 is MGHRA and CDR2 is YSYEKL. CDR3 in DNA: TGCGCCAGCAGCCAAGATGGACAGCCAGATACGCAGTATTTT. The encoded protein is CASSQDGQPDTQYF.

The chain couples TRBV11-2 to TRBJ1-2; TRBD1 agrees at 7 bases. CDR3 length equals 14 residues. With V trimmed by 5 bases and J by 5 bases, 8 bases remained unmatched. CDR1 is SGHAT and CDR2 is FQNNGV in the germline V gene. The CDR3 sequence: CASSLSTGTYGYTF. The DNA of the CDR3 is TGTGCCAGCAGCCTATCGACAGGGACTTATGGCTACACCTTC.

The V gene is TRBV30, the J gene TRBJ2-7; 9 bases map to TRBD2. This CDR3 is built from 15 residues. V shed 3 bases, J shed 3 bases, and the junction held 9 bases outside the gene matches. Germline values: CDR1 GTSNPN, CDR2 SVGIG (reference sequence). The CDR3 here is CAWRSSTSGFYEQYF. The CDR3, as DNA: TGTGCCTGGAGGTCGTCGACTAGCGGATTCTACGAGCAGTACTTC.

This clone was seen once. The chain links TRBV20-1 to TRBJ2-1; 11 bases map to TRBD2. CDR1 is DFQATT and CDR2 is SNEGSKA in the germline V gene (reference sequence). This CDR3 comprises 11 residues. CDR3 in DNA: TGCGGAACTAGCGGGAGTTTTGAGCAGTTCTTC. Translated, it gives CGTSGSFEQFF.

The chain joins TRBV15 to TRBJ1-2; no definite D call. Germline CDR1 reads LNHNV; CDR2 reads YYDKDF (reference sequence). CDR3 length equals 14 residues. V was pared by 1 base and J by 2 bases, with 8 bases between. The CDR3 DNA reads as TGTGCCACCAGCAGAGTCGAGTCGAACTATGGCTACACCTTC. Amino acids: CATSRVESNYGYTF.

The chain combines TRBV2 with TRBJ2-5; a possible D gene is TRBD1 (6 bases). The V gene's germline CDR1 is SNHLY and CDR2 FYNNEI. This CDR3 is 13 amino acids long. Trimming left V 5 bases short and J 3 bases short, with 10 bases between. CDR3 protein: CASSRGIKETQYF. The CDR3 DNA is TGTGCCAGCAGTAGGGGGATAAAAGAGACCCAGTACTTC.

This chain uses TRBV5-4 with TRBJ2-5; TRBD1 matches 8 bases. Trimming at V came to 0 bases and at J to 4 bases, leaving 5 bases not matched to a gene. Germline assignment: CDR1 SGHNT and CDR2 YYREEE (reference sequence). The CDR3 is made up of 15 amino acids. CDR3 in amino acids: CASSLGDRGVETQYF. The CDR3 DNA sequence: TGTGCCAGCAGCTTGGGCGACAGGGGTGTAGAGACCCAGTACTTC.

CDR3 sequence reads: CASSLQGAYEQYF. The DNA for the CDR3 is TGTGCCAGCAGTTTACAGGGGGCCTACGAGCAGTACTTC. The rearrangement links TRBV7-9 to TRBJ2-7; 8 bases line up with TRBD1. This CDR3 contains 13 residues. The germline gives CDR1 SEHNR, CDR2 FQNEAQ (reference sequence). V trimming: 6 bases; J trimming: 2 bases; junction bases outside the gene matches: 3.

This clone was seen only a few times. The chain has TRBV7-2 and TRBJ1-1; D is possibly TRBD1 (5 bases). CDR1 SGHTA and CDR2 FQGNSA come from the germline V gene. The CDR3 sequence is 12 residues long. V lost 5 bases and J lost 6, with 10 bases in between. The chain's CDR3 is CASSLGPAEAFF. In nucleotides, the CDR3 is TGTGCCAGCAGCCTGGGGCCGGCTGAAGCTTTCTTT.

The chain recombines TRBV25-1 with TRBJ2-1, with 7 bases identical to TRBD2. This CDR3 is 13 amino acids long. V trimming: 4 bases; J trimming: 8 bases; junction bases outside the gene matches: 5. Germline V gene data show CDR1 as MGHDK and CDR2 as SYGVNS. CDR3 region: CASSGTSLDEQFF. The CDR3 DNA reads as TGTGCCAGCAGTGGGACTAGTTTGGATGAGCAGTTCTTC.

This clone has a handful of counts. The rearrangement links TRBV7-9 to TRBJ1-6; D uncertain. This CDR3 has 13 residues. Germline V gives CDR1 SEHNR, CDR2 FQNEAQ (reference sequence). The V gene lost 8 bases and the J gene lost 7 bases, with 12 bases spanning the gap. CDR3 in amino acids: CASSGVSNSPLHF. CDR3 in DNA: TGTGCCAGCTCGGGAGTTTCGAATTCACCCCTCCACTTT.

The rearrangement links TRBV6-5 to TRBJ1-5; tentative D call: TRBD1 (5 bases). CDR3 length: 13 residues. Between the trimmed V and J ends, which lost 8 bases and 9 bases, there was a span of 17 bases. The germline V gene has CDR1 MNHEY and CDR2 SVGAGI. The CDR3 region is CASSMDIQRPQHF. In DNA form, the CDR3 reads TGTGCCAGCTCCATGGACATTCAGCGGCCCCAGCATTTT.